Presented here are 10 T cell receptor beta chains from one specimen sequenced in a study of technical replicates of blood from several donors. TCRdb's table, derived via immunoSEQ multiplex PCR, lists solely in-frame clones and lacks some. The sample has around 86,000 clones; 90% to 97% are singletons. Sequencing was performed on T cells isolated from PBMCs. The receptors originated from a human donor in good health.

The genes are TRBV20-1 and TRBJ2-5, with 7 bases lining up with TRBD1. In germline, CDR1 is DFQATT, CDR2 SNEGSKA (reference sequence). With 8 bases clipped from V and 3 bases from J, the junction kept 3 bases outside the gene matches. The CDR3 loop spans 11 amino acids. The CDR3 is CSFTGEETQYF. Written as DNA, the CDR3 is TGCAGTTTTACAGGGGAAGAGACCCAGTACTTC.

The J gene is TRBJ2-1, the V gene TRBV9, with a tentative D call TRBD2 (7 bases). The CDR3 is 18 residues long. Germline V lookup: CDR1 SGDLS, CDR2 YYNGEE. V was pared by 3 bases and J by 4 bases, with 23 bases between. Written as DNA, the CDR3 is TGTGCCAGCAGCGCCCGCCAAGGGGGGGGAGGGGAATACAATGAGCAGTTCTTC. Amino acids: CASSARQGGGGEYNEQFF.

This chain uses TRBV29-1 with TRBJ2-1, with D maybe TRBD1 (6 bases). Germline CDR1 is SQVTM and CDR2 is ANQGSEA. The V end was cut by 4 bases, the J end by 7 bases, with 14 bases between. CDR3 size: 13 residues. CDR3: CSVVGARNNEQFF. In DNA, the CDR3 is TGCAGCGTTGTGGGGGCGCGTAATAATGAGCAGTTCTTC.

V usage is TRBV28 and J usage is TRBJ1-1; the D gene is possibly TRBD1 (6 bases). The germline gives CDR1 MDHEN, CDR2 SYDVKM. V lost 0 bases, J lost 1 base, and 9 bases lay in between. The CDR3 has 15 residues. Written as DNA, the CDR3 is TGTGCCAGCAGTTTATGGGGAGGGGGGAACACTGAAGCTTTCTTT. Amino acid sequence: CASSLWGGGNTEAFF.

The chain employs TRBV6-4 and TRBJ2-7; no clear D. V was clipped by 5 bases and J by 8 bases, with 16 bases between them. The germline gives CDR1 MRHNA, CDR2 SNTAGT. CDR3 length: 13 amino acids. The CDR3 region is CASSTEPSTKQYF. In DNA, the CDR3 is TGTGCCAGCAGTACAGAGCCTTCTACGAAGCAGTACTTC.

The chain recombines TRBV28 with TRBJ2-7; 10 bases are shared with TRBD1. The CDR3 has 16 residues. V dropped 6 bases and J dropped 3; count of bases not matched to a gene: 11. In germline, CDR1 is MDHEN, CDR2 SYDVKM. CDR3 sequence: CASRPDPGQGNYEQYF. The CDR3 coding sequence is TGTGCCAGCAGACCAGATCCGGGACAGGGGAACTACGAGCAGTACTTC.

V gene TRBV6-1 combines with J gene TRBJ2-2, with 9 bases fitting TRBD2. Germline lookup yields CDR1 MNHNS and CDR2 SASEGT. The CDR3 is made up of 14 amino acids. V dropped 7 bases and J dropped 3; count of bases not matched to a gene: 3. CDR3 loop: CASNAGGYTGELFF. The CDR3 DNA is TGTGCCAGCAACGCGGGAGGGTACACCGGGGAGCTGTTTTTT.

V gene TRBV29-1 combines with J gene TRBJ2-4; D remains ambiguous. CDR1 and CDR2 from the germline V gene are SQVTM and ANQGSEA. V lost 4 bases and J 0 bases, leaving 10 bases between the germline ends. The CDR3 runs to 14 residues. The CDR3 region is CSVVSPIAKNIQYF. The DNA for the CDR3 is TGCAGCGTTGTTTCCCCAATAGCCAAAAACATTCAGTACTTC. The full variable domain, in which reference TRBV29-1 and TRBJ2-4 provide the parts outside the CDR3, is SAVISQKPSRDICQRGTSLTIQCQVDSQVTMMFWYRQQPGQSLTLIATANQGSEATYESGFVIDKFPISRPNLTFSTLTVSNMSPEDSSIYLCSVVSPIAKNIQYFGAGTRLSVL.

The chain couples TRBV4-1 to TRBJ1-1; no clear D. Trimming stripped 3 bases from V and 4 bases from J, with 21 bases between. The germline V gene encodes CDR1 MGHRA and CDR2 YSYEKL. The CDR3 length is 17 residues. CDR3 residues: CASSQRASPFGSTEAFF. CDR3 DNA sequence: TGCGCCAGCAGCCAGAGAGCCTCCCCCTTCGGTTCCACTGAAGCTTTCTTT.

The chain combines TRBV13 with TRBJ2-1; weak D call: TRBD2 (6 bases). Germline V gene data show CDR1 as PRHDT and CDR2 as FYEKMQ (reference sequence). This CDR3 region has 15 residues. Trimming took off 3 bases at V and 7 bases at J, with 16 bases between the two ends. The CDR3 DNA reads TGTGCCAGCAGCTTCAGGAGGGGCGAGGCGAATGAGCAGTTCTTC. Protein sequence: CASSFRRGEANEQFF.